This TCR beta chain is from a study of human T cells and chemical hapten exposure. Individual cDNA molecules had unique molecular identifiers attached to them by the library. Each CDR3 protein gets one entry after TCRdb re-called the RACE reads with MiXCR. The sample includes tens of thousands of distinct CDR3 sequences, 9.5% to 10% of them seen just once. Regarding this clonotype: The target antigen is unknown.

This CDR3 region has 14 residues. The ends lost 2 bases at V and 4 bases at J; junction bases unmatched: 5. Sample time point: patch test 2, 6 weeks after DPC sensitization. Treatment specified: therapeutic diphenylcyclopropenone sensitization with weekly scalp DPC. Unseparated into fractions, whole blood served as the source from which total RNA was extracted. Points from the study as a whole: Clustering by CDR3 similarity yielded significantly more large clusters from expanded TCRs than controls.

This sample comprised whole blood, obtained in connection with sensitization to the hapten diphenylcyclopropenone (DPC). The chain carries TRBV12-3 or TRBV12-4 and TRBJ2-7; the match to TRBD1 covers 7 bases. The sequence came from a woman in her forties or fifties with alopecia areata. Some clones in this sample may be carry-over from other donors' samples. CDR3 amino acids: CASSLSSGGYEQYF. CDR3 coding DNA: TGTGCCAGCAGTTTATCCTCAGGGGGTTACGAGCAGTACTTC.